The 22 T cell receptor beta chains listed next were all sequenced from one sample in a study of cytomegalovirus exposure and HLA in healthy donors. PCR used 60 Vbeta primers and 13 Jbeta primers. TCRdb's table, derived via immunoSEQ multiplex PCR, lists solely in-frame clones and lacks some. The top ten hold approximately 15% of the sample, which has roughly 99,000 clones, around 80% seen once. Source material: PBMCs. These receptors all stem from a man in his 60s in good health and CMV-seropositive.

V gene TRBV2 combines with J gene TRBJ2-5; perhaps TRBD2 as D (6 bases). Germline lookup yields CDR1 SNHLY and CDR2 FYNNEI. The CDR3 contains 12 residues. V gave up 6 bases and J gave up 13 bases, with 18 bases separating them. The CDR3 spells CASRSVRVGGYF. The CDR3 nucleotides read TGTGCCAGCAGGAGCGTACGGGTGGGGGGGTACTTC.

This rearrangement joins TRBV7-2 to TRBJ2-1; a weak D match, TRBD1 (6 bases). Germline assignment: CDR1 SGHTA and CDR2 FQGNSA. Trimming pared 4 bases from V and 4 bases from J, leaving 11 bases between. CDR3 length: 14 amino acids. The CDR3 protein is CASSYRGQYNEQFF. The DNA for the CDR3 is TGTGCCAGCAGCTACCGAGGACAGTACAATGAGCAGTTCTTC. The full variable domain, rest sourced from reference TRBV7-2 and TRBJ2-1, is GAGVSQSPSNKVTEKGKDVELRCDPISGHTALYWYRQSLGQGLEFLIYFQGNSAPDKSGLPSDRFSAERTGGSVSTLTIQRTQQEDSAVYLCASSYRGQYNEQFFGPGTRLTVL.

The chain recombines TRBV27 with TRBJ2-5; D might be TRBD2 (6 bases). In germline, CDR1 is MNHEY, CDR2 SMNVEV (reference sequence). The CDR3 has 14 residues. The V gene lost 1 base and the J gene lost 5 bases, with 11 bases spanning the gap. CDR3 sequence: CASSLYGTRETQYF. For the CDR3, the DNA is TGTGCCAGCAGTTTATACGGGACTCGGGAGACCCAGTACTTC.

The genes are TRBV4-2 and TRBJ1-2; 12 nucleotides agree with TRBD1. The CDR3 runs 15 residues. CDR1 is LGHNA, CDR2 YNFKEQ, per germline. Trimming at V came to 4 bases and at J to 8 bases, leaving 8 bases not matched to a gene. The CDR3 sequence is CASSRQGQGAGGYTF. The CDR3, as DNA: TGTGCCAGCAGCCGCCAGGGACAGGGGGCCGGGGGCTACACCTTC.

The chain couples TRBV19 to TRBJ2-7, with 7 bases identical to TRBD1. The CDR3 runs 13 residues. Germline assignment: CDR1 LNHDA and CDR2 SQIVND (reference sequence). Trimming took 5 bases from V and 6 from J; bases not matched to a gene: 7. The DNA for the CDR3 is TGTGCCAGTAGTCTACAGGGGTTCGGCGAGCAGTACTTC. This encodes CASSLQGFGEQYF.

V gene TRBV7-6 combines with J gene TRBJ2-7; 11 bases are shared with TRBD1. The CDR3 length is 14 residues. Germline V gene data show CDR1 as SGHVS and CDR2 as FNYEAQ. V lost 4 bases and J lost 5; bases outside the gene matches: 4. The CDR3 region has the DNA TGTGCCAGCAGCTATGGACAGGGGGCTAACGAGCAGTACTTC. Its protein is CASSYGQGANEQYF.

V is TRBV5-8 and J is TRBJ1-1; D call uncertain. Trimming stripped 3 bases from V and 1 base from J, with 16 bases between. Looked up from germline, CDR1 is SGHTS and CDR2 is YDEGEE. The CDR3 is 16 amino acids. CDR3 sequence (DNA): TGTGCCAGCAGCTGGAGGTGGAAGGGCCCGAACACTGAAGCTTTCTTT. This translates into CASSWRWKGPNTEAFF.

This clone was detected a few times. The chain uses TRBV6-5 and TRBJ1-2; 8 bases are shared with TRBD1. From germline, CDR1 is MNHEY and CDR2 SVGAGI. This CDR3 has 14 amino acids. Trimming took 5 bases from V and 7 from J; bases not matched to a gene: 9. Here the CDR3 reads CASSRQGPSVGYTF. Here the CDR3 DNA reads TGTGCCAGCAGTCGACAGGGGCCCTCCGTTGGCTACACCTTC.

The chain carries TRBV5-4 and TRBJ2-5; TRBD2 agrees at 8 bases. The J call is doubtful: the DNA matches TRBJ2-7 better. This CDR3 spans 15 amino acids. Looked up from germline, CDR1 is SGHNT and CDR2 is YYREEE (reference sequence). The CDR3 here is CASSAPRGGRYEQYF. The CDR3 coding sequence is TGTGCCAGCAGCGCCCCTCGGGGGGGCCGTTACGAGCAGTACTTC.

The chain couples TRBV5-1 to TRBJ1-5, with D maybe TRBD1 (6 bases). Trimming took 0 bases from V and 5 from J, leaving 12 bases between them. Germline values: CDR1 SGHRS, CDR2 YFSETQ. There are 15 residues in the CDR3. The CDR3 DNA follows: TGCGCCAGCAGCTTGGAAGGGGGGGCCCATCAGCCCCAGCATTTT. Translation: CASSLEGGAHQPQHF.

This clone was seen more than once but under ten times. The rearrangement uses TRBV7-9 and TRBJ2-1, with 9 bases that match TRBD2. The CDR3 length is 15 residues. V was pared by 7 bases and J by 7 bases, with 11 bases of the junction left unmatched. Germline lookup yields CDR1 SEHNR and CDR2 FQNEAQ (reference sequence). The CDR3 nucleotides read TGTGCCAGCACCCGTGGAGCGGGGGGTCAAAATGAGCAGTTCTTC. It is translated as CASTRGAGGQNEQFF.

V is TRBV5-1 and J is TRBJ2-7, with 7 bases that match TRBD1. With V trimmed by 1 base and J by 3 bases, 1 base remained unmatched. The CDR3 loop spans 13 amino acids. Per the germline V gene, CDR1 is SGHRS and CDR2 is YFSETQ. The CDR3 DNA reads as TGCGCCAGCAGCTTGCGGGACAGCTACGAGCAGTACTTC. It translates to CASSLRDSYEQYF.

The chain employs TRBV28 and TRBJ1-4; TRBD1 is a possible D gene (5 bases). Germline-derived CDR1 and CDR2 are MDHEN and SYDVKM. CDR3 length: 15 residues. The V end was cut by 6 bases, the J end by 0 bases, with 11 bases between. The CDR3 bases are TGTGCCAGCAGAGGCAGGGTATCAACTAATGAAAAACTGTTTTTT. Protein: CASRGRVSTNEKLFF.

This chain links TRBV29-1 with TRBJ2-7; D possibly corresponds to TRBD1 (5 bases). The CDR3 length is 13 residues. Trimming cost V 4 bases and J 1 base, with 11 bases left between them. The germline V gene has CDR1 SQVTM and CDR2 ANQGSEA. CDR3: CSVGTQLSYEQYF. In nucleotides, the CDR3 is TGCAGCGTTGGGACACAGCTATCCTACGAGCAGTACTTC.

This clone was found a few times. A far larger clone is one base from this, pointing to a likely read error. The rearrangement links TRBV11-3 to TRBJ1-3; 7 bases are shared with TRBD1. Germline V gene data show CDR1 as SGHNT and CDR2 as YENEEA. The CDR3 length is 20 residues. Unmatched junction bases numbered 19, after V lost 5 bases and J lost 0 bases. The CDR3, as DNA: TGTGCCAGCAGCCAAGATTGGGGGACAGACTCCCTATTCTCTGGAAACACCATATATTTT. Protein sequence: CASSQDWGTDSLFSGNTIYF.

The chain recombines TRBV28 with TRBJ1-2; the D gene is possibly TRBD1 (5 bases). Germline-derived CDR1 and CDR2 are MDHEN and SYDVKM. The germline V and J ends were trimmed by 6 bases and 2 bases, with 16 bases remaining between them. The CDR3 is 15 residues long. CDR3 amino acids: CASREGGGTNYGYTF. The DNA of the CDR3 is TGTGCCAGCAGAGAAGGCGGGGGGACCAACTATGGCTACACCTTC.

J is TRBJ2-6 and V is TRBV7-9; D gene ambiguous. The ends were cut back, 5 bases at V and 3 bases at J, with 5 bases in the middle. Germline lookup yields CDR1 SEHNR and CDR2 FQNEAQ (reference sequence). This CDR3 is 13 amino acids long. The CDR3 coding sequence is TGTGCCAGCAGCCCCGGTGGGGCCAACGTCCTGACTTTC. It codes for CASSPGGANVLTF.

This clone has a handful of counts. The rearrangement links TRBV18 to TRBJ1-3; tentative D call: TRBD1 (5 bases). V was shortened by 2 bases and J by 2 bases, with 10 bases between the two germline ends. CDR1 is KGHSH and CDR2 is LQKENI in the germline V gene. The CDR3 contains 15 residues. The CDR3 nucleotides read TGTGCCAGCTCACCAGGCGCAGGGACTGGAAACACCATATATTTT. Amino acid sequence: CASSPGAGTGNTIYF. Full variable domain (remainder filled in from reference TRBV18 and TRBJ1-3): NAGVMQNPRHLVRRRGQEARLRCSPMKGHSHVYWYRQLPEEGLKFMVYLQKENIIDESGMPKERFSAEFPKEGPSILRIQQVVRGDSAAYFCASSPGAGTGNTIYFGEGSWLTVV.

The rearrangement links TRBV6-1 to TRBJ2-1; the D gene is possibly TRBD1 (6 bases). The CDR3 has 15 amino acids. Germline loops: CDR1 MNHNS, CDR2 SASEGT. Trimming pared 6 bases from V and 7 bases from J, leaving 19 bases between. DNA for the CDR3: TGTGCCAGCAGCTTAAGCCAGGGGCACGGGAATGAGCAGTTCTTC. Protein: CASSLSQGHGNEQFF.

The chain carries TRBV6-6 and TRBJ2-2, with 7 bases aligning to TRBD1. CDR1 and CDR2 from the germline V gene are MNHNY and SVGAGI (reference sequence). V lost 5 bases and J lost 4; bases outside the gene matches: 7. CDR3 length: 15 amino acids. The CDR3 DNA reads as TGTGCCAGCAGTGACACAGGGGCGCTCACCGGGGAGCTGTTTTTT. As protein: CASSDTGALTGELFF.

The rearrangement joins TRBV30 to TRBJ2-3, with 12 nucleotides matching TRBD2. This CDR3 is 15 amino acids long. Germline values: CDR1 GTSNPN, CDR2 SVGIG (reference sequence). V lost 2 bases and J lost 6; bases outside the gene matches: 6. CDR3 DNA: TGTGCCTGGAGTAGGGCTAGCGGGGGGGCGGATACGCAGTATTTT. It translates to CAWSRASGGADTQYF.

The chain couples TRBV28 to TRBJ2-7; the D gene is possibly TRBD1 (6 bases). V lost 3 bases, J lost 2 bases, and 8 bases lay in between. This CDR3 region has 13 residues. Per the germline V gene, CDR1 is MDHEN and CDR2 is SYDVKM. CDR3 amino acids: CASSFNRAYEQYF. Written as DNA, the CDR3 is TGTGCCAGCAGTTTCAACAGGGCCTACGAGCAGTACTTC.